This T cell receptor (beta chain) came from a study of metastatic and nonmetastatic thyroid tumors. There are 14 residues in the CDR3. CDR1 SQVTM and CDR2 ANQGSEA come from the germline V gene. V lost 3 bases, J lost 0 bases, and 12 bases lay in between. MiXCR was used by TCRdb to re-call the PCR reads. This table has about 25,000 clones, roughly a fifth appearing once. Among the patients, none had received any treatment before thyroid surgery. This clone was seen repeatedly, ten times or more. The sequence came from a male donor with papillary thyroid cancer or a benign thyroid nodule (not recorded which). Some clones in this sample may be carry-over from other donors' samples. The sequencing input was blood. This rearrangement joins TRBV29-1 to TRBJ2-7; either TRBD1 or TRBD2 may supply D (5 bases each). The CDR3: CSVDMGDGSYEQYF. CDR3 nucleotides: TGCAGCGTTGACATGGGGGACGGCTCCTACGAGCAGTACTTC.